What follows is one T cell receptor beta chain and its context. The CDR3 is 13 residues long. Germline CDR1 reads SGHAT; CDR2 reads FQNNGV. V lost 4 bases to trimming and J lost 4 bases, with 8 bases between them. This specimen belongs to a study of blood T cell repertoires in COVID-19. Those enrolled, adults aged 18 to 89 years, came from around 25 US areas. Recovered participants had two consecutive negative NP/OP PCR tests, healthcare professional clearance, or symptom resolution. Original processing notes: Reference gene primer amplification yielded estimated nucleated cell counts. Clones were sequenced by immunoSEQ multiplex PCR, and TCRdb holds only the in-frame ones, with some missing. The V and J calls and clone size come from that table; D and trimming were worked out from the DNA. The sample holds more than 300,000 clones, roughly 87% seen once.

The chain carries TRBV11-2 and TRBJ1-3; no firm D call. The receptor comes from a woman aged 25-40 years who had recovered from COVID-19. Sample: PBMCs or T cells enriched from blood (not recorded which). CDR3 sequence: CASSSPPGNTIYF. CDR3 nucleotide sequence: TGTGCCAGCAGCTCCCCCCCGGGAAACACCATATATTTT. Variable domain in full (rest from reference TRBV11-2 and TRBJ1-3): EAGVAQSPRYKIIEKRQSVAFWCNPISGHATLYWYQQILGQGPKLLIQFQNNGVVDDSQLPKDRFSAERLKGVDSTLKIQPAKLEDSAVYLCASSSPPGNTIYFGEGSWLTVV.